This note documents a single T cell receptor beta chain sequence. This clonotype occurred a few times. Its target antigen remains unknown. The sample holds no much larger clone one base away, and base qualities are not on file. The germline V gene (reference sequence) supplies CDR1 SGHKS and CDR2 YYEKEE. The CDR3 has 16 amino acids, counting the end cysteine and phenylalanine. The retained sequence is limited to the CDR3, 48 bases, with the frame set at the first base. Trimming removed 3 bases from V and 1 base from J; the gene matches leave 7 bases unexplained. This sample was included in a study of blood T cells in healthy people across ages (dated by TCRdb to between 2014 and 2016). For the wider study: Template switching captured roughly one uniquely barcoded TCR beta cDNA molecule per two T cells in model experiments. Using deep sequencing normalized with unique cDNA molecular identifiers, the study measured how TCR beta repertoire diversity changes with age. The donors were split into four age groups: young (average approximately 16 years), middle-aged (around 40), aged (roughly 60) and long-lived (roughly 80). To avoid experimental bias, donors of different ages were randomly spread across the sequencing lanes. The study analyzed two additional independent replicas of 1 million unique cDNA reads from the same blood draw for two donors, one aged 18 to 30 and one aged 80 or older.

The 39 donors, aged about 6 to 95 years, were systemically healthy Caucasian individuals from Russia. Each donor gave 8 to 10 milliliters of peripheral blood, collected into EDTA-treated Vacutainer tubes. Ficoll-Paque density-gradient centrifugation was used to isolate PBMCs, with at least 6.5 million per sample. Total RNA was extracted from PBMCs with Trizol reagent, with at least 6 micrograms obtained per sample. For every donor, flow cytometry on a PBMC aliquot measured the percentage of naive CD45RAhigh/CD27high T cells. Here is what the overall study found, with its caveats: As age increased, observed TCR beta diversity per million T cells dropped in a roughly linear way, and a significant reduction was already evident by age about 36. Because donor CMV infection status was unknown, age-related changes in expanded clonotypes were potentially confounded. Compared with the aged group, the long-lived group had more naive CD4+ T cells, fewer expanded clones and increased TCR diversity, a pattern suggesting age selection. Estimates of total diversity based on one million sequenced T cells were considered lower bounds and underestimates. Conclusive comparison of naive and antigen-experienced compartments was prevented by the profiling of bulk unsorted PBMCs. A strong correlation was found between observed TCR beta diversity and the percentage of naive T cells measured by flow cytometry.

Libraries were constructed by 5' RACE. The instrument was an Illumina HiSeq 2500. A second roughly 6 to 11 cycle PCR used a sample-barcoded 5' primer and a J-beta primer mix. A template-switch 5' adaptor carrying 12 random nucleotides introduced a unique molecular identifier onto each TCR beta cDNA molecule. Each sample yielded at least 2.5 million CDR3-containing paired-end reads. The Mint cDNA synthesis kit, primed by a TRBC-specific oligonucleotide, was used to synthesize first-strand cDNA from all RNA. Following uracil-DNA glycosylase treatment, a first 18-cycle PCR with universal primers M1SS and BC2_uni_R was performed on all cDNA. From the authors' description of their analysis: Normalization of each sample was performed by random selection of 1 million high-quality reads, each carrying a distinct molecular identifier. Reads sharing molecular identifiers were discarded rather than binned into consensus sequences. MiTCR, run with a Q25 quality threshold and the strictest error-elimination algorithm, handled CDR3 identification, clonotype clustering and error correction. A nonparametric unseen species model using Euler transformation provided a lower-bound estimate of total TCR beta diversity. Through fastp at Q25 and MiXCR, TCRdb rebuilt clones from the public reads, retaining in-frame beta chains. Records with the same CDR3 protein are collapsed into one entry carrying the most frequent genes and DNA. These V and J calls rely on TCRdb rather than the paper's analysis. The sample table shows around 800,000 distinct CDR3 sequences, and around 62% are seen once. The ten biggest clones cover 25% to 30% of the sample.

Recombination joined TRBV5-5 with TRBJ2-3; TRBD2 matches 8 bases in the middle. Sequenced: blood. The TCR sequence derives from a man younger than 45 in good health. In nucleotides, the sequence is TGTGCCAGCAGCTCAGGACTAGCAATAGGCACAGATACGCAGTATTTT. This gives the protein CASSSGLAIGTDTQYF.